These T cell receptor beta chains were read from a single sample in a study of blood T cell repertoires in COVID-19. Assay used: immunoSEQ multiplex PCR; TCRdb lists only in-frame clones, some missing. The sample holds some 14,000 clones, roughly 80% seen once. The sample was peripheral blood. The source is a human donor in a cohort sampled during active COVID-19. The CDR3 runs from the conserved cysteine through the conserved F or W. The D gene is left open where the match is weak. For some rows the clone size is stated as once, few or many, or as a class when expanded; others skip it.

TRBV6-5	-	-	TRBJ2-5	TGTGCCAGCAGTCGGGGGTACCAAGAGACCCAGTACTTC	CASSRGYQETQYF
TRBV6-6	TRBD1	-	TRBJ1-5	TGTGCCAGCATGGACAGGCAAACCAATCAGCCCCAGCATTTT	CASMDRQTNQPQHF
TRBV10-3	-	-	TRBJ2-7	TGTGCCATCAGTGAACAGGAACGGCACGAGCAGTACTTC	CAISEQERHEQYF
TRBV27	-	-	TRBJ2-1	TGTGCCAGCAGGCGACAGGTCGCCTCCTACAATGAGCAGTTCTTC	CASRRQVASYNEQFF
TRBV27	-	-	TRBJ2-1	TGTGCCAGCAGGGTCGCGCATGAGCAGTTCTTC	CASRVAHEQFF
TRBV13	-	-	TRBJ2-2	TGTGCCAGCAGCTTAGGTCAGATTAACACCGGGGAGCTGTTTTTT	CASSLGQINTGELFF
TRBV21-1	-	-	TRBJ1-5	TGTGCCAGCAGCAAAGGCGGATCCTCTTATAGCAATCAGCCCCAGCATTTT	CASSKGGSSYSNQPQHF
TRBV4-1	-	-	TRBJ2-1	TGCGCCAGCAGCCAAGATCTAGGCTACAATGAGCAGTTCTTC	CASSQDLGYNEQFF
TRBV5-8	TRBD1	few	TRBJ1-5	TGTGCCAGCAGCTCGGGACAGGGTTTGAGGCCCCAGCATTTT	CASSSGQGLRPQHF
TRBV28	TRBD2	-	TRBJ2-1	TGTGCCAGCAGTTTTGGGCTAGCGGGCCACAATGAGCAGTTCTTC	CASSFGLAGHNEQFF